This T cell receptor beta chain was captured by sequencing in a study of T cells in tuberculosis. Turning to this clone: What it binds is not known.

Tuberculin skin test and IGRA determined adolescents' latent tuberculosis status at entry. The CDR3 totals 13 residues. V lost 9 bases and J 11 bases, leaving 22 bases between the germline ends. CDR1 is LNHDA and CDR2 is SQIVND in the germline V gene (reference sequence). Study outcomes and limitations: Active tuberculosis patients had shorter CDR3-alpha; the beta difference was nonsignificant.

Method: immunoSEQ multiplex PCR; TCRdb's copy keeps in-frame clones and lacks some. The table records 25,000 to 35,000 clones, 85% to 95% of them present only once. The TCR was taken from a donor between 10 and 35 years old with latent tuberculosis or without tuberculosis infection. Some clones in this sample may be carry-over from other donors' samples. The sequencing sample was made of PBMCs. This sequence joins TRBV19 and TRBJ1-1; tentative D call: TRBD1 (6 bases). The CDR3 nucleotides read TGTGCCAGCACCCAAAGCCCCCGGGACAATGCTTTCTTT. Its protein is CASTQSPRDNAFF. Complete variable domain (other parts from reference TRBV19 and TRBJ1-1): DGGITQSPKYLFRKEGQNVTLSCEQNLNHDAMYWYRQDPGQGLRLIYYSQIVNDFQKGDIAEGYSVSREKKESFPLTVTSAQKNPTAFYLCASTQSPRDNAFFGQGTRLTVV.